This is a list of T cell receptor beta chains from one sample in a study of blood T cell repertoires in COVID-19. Assay used: immunoSEQ multiplex PCR; TCRdb lists only in-frame clones, some missing. The repertoire holds 45,000 to 60,000 clones, nearly 90% seen once, with 1.6% in the top ten. What was sequenced was peripheral blood. The receptor set was obtained from a man in his fifties or sixties with acute or convalescent COVID-19. The CDR3 runs from the conserved cysteine through the conserved F or W. The order of the fields is J gene, clone size, V gene, D gene, CDR3 protein, CDR3 DNA. D genes are given only for firm matches. A clone size is listed for some rows: how often the clone was seen (once, few, many), or a class if it is expanded.

j_call: TRBJ1-1
clone_size: .
v_call: TRBV5-1
d_call: TRBD1
cdr3_aa: CASSSSTGLGTEAFF
cdr3_nt: TGCGCCAGCAGCTCGTCGACAGGGTTGGGCACTGAAGCTTTCTTT

j_call: TRBJ1-5
clone_size: .
v_call: TRBV21-1
d_call: .
cdr3_aa: CASNLLWWTGRGQPQHF
cdr3_nt: TGTGCCAGCAACTTACTATGGTGGACAGGGCGAGGACAGCCCCAGCATTTT

j_call: TRBJ2-2
clone_size: .
v_call: TRBV5-8
d_call: TRBD1
cdr3_aa: CASSLGTGRFEAGELFF
cdr3_nt: TGTGCCAGCAGCTTAGGGACAGGACGATTCGAGGCCGGGGAGCTGTTTTTT

j_call: TRBJ2-3
clone_size: .
v_call: TRBV18
d_call: .
cdr3_aa: CASSPTRDQTQYF
cdr3_nt: TGTGCCAGCTCACCGACCCGGGATCAAACGCAGTATTTT

j_call: TRBJ2-7
clone_size: .
v_call: TRBV19
d_call: .
cdr3_aa: CASSPRGTYEQYF
cdr3_nt: TGTGCCAGTAGTCCGCGGGGAACCTACGAGCAGTACTTC

j_call: TRBJ2-3
clone_size: .
v_call: TRBV15
d_call: TRBD2
cdr3_aa: CATSRDAGGTDTQYF
cdr3_nt: TGTGCCACCAGCAGAGATGCGGGGGGCACAGATACGCAGTATTTT

j_call: TRBJ2-1
clone_size: .
v_call: TRBV6-2/TRBV6-3
d_call: TRBD2
cdr3_aa: CASSPSGGLYNEQFF
cdr3_nt: TGTGCCAGCAGCCCGAGCGGGGGATTATACAATGAGCAGTTCTTC

j_call: TRBJ2-5
clone_size: .
v_call: TRBV11-2
d_call: .
cdr3_aa: CASSFPGVGETQYF
cdr3_nt: TGTGCCAGCAGCTTCCCAGGGGTCGGAGAGACCCAGTACTTC

j_call: TRBJ2-6
clone_size: .
v_call: TRBV15
d_call: .
cdr3_aa: CATSRDFDSGANVLTF
cdr3_nt: TGTGCCACCAGCCGGGATTTTGACTCTGGGGCCAACGTCCTGACTTTC

j_call: TRBJ2-1
clone_size: .
v_call: TRBV12-5
d_call: .
cdr3_aa: CASGSGTSSYNEQFF
cdr3_nt: TGTGCTAGTGGTTCGGGAACGAGCTCCTACAATGAGCAGTTCTTC

j_call: TRBJ2-7
clone_size: .
v_call: TRBV27
d_call: TRBD2
cdr3_aa: CASSARGAGAGGRYF
cdr3_nt: TGTGCCAGCAGTGCACGGGGAGCGGGGGCCGGAGGGCGGTACTTC

j_call: TRBJ2-7
clone_size: .
v_call: TRBV6-1
d_call: .
cdr3_aa: CASSYETYEQYF
cdr3_nt: TGTGCCAGCAGTTATGAGACCTACGAGCAGTACTTC

j_call: TRBJ2-1
clone_size: .
v_call: TRBV9
d_call: TRBD1
cdr3_aa: CASSGTGEEFF
cdr3_nt: TGTGCCAGCAGCGGGACAGGAGAGGAGTTCTTC

j_call: TRBJ2-5
clone_size: .
v_call: TRBV5-1
d_call: TRBD1
cdr3_aa: CASSGGQGSEETQYF
cdr3_nt: TGCGCCAGCAGCGGAGGACAGGGGTCGGAGGAGACCCAGTACTTC

j_call: TRBJ2-7
clone_size: .
v_call: TRBV11-2
d_call: TRBD1
cdr3_aa: CASSLVSDRAYEQYF
cdr3_nt: TGTGCCAGCAGCTTAGTCTCGGACAGGGCCTACGAGCAGTACTTC

j_call: TRBJ1-1
clone_size: .
v_call: TRBV24-1
d_call: .
cdr3_aa: CATSDPTRGTEAFF
cdr3_nt: TGTGCCACCAGTGATCCCACCCGGGGCACTGAAGCTTTCTTT

j_call: TRBJ1-2
clone_size: .
v_call: TRBV11-2
d_call: .
cdr3_aa: CASSLVTGTYGYTF
cdr3_nt: TGTGCCAGCAGCTTAGTGACGGGAACCTATGGCTACACCTTC

j_call: TRBJ1-2
clone_size: .
v_call: TRBV5-4
d_call: .
cdr3_aa: CASSPDRGIVYGYTF
cdr3_nt: TGTGCCAGCAGCCCAGATAGGGGTATCGTGTATGGCTACACCTTC

j_call: TRBJ2-5
clone_size: .
v_call: TRBV6-5
d_call: .
cdr3_aa: CASSYSNIQETQYF
cdr3_nt: TGTGCCAGCAGTTACTCGAACATTCAAGAGACCCAGTACTTC

j_call: TRBJ2-3
clone_size: .
v_call: TRBV14
d_call: .
cdr3_aa: CASSQDQSTDTQYF
cdr3_nt: TGTGCCAGCAGCCAAGATCAGAGCACAGATACGCAGTATTTT

j_call: TRBJ2-5
clone_size: .
v_call: TRBV10-3
d_call: TRBD2
cdr3_aa: CAISGLGRAIGETQYF
cdr3_nt: TGTGCCATCAGTGGTTTGGGGAGGGCCATCGGAGAGACCCAGTACTTC

j_call: TRBJ1-4
clone_size: .
v_call: TRBV4-1
d_call: .
cdr3_aa: CASSRLVSPETNEKLFF
cdr3_nt: TGCGCCAGCAGCCGCCTCGTGAGCCCGGAGACTAATGAAAAACTGTTTTTT

j_call: TRBJ2-5
clone_size: .
v_call: TRBV7-2
d_call: .
cdr3_aa: CASSSTGRVQETQYF
cdr3_nt: TGTGCCAGCAGCTCGACAGGAAGGGTCCAAGAGACCCAGTACTTC

j_call: TRBJ1-2
clone_size: .
v_call: TRBV2
d_call: .
cdr3_aa: CASRRTDSNYGYTF
cdr3_nt: TGTGCCAGCCGGAGGACGGATTCTAACTATGGCTACACCTTC

j_call: TRBJ1-1
clone_size: .
v_call: TRBV27
d_call: .
cdr3_aa: CASSPPGGNTEAFF
cdr3_nt: TGTGCCAGCAGTCCGCCCGGGGGGAATACTGAAGCTTTCTTT

j_call: TRBJ2-3
clone_size: .
v_call: TRBV11-3
d_call: TRBD1
cdr3_aa: CASSGQGYTDTQYF
cdr3_nt: TGTGCCAGCAGCGGACAGGGGTACACAGATACGCAGTATTTT

j_call: TRBJ2-5
clone_size: .
v_call: TRBV27
d_call: TRBD2
cdr3_aa: CASRWGRGPQETQYF
cdr3_nt: TGTGCCAGCAGGTGGGGGAGGGGCCCCCAAGAGACCCAGTACTTC

j_call: TRBJ2-3
clone_size: .
v_call: TRBV19
d_call: .
cdr3_aa: CASSMYGGNTDTQYF
cdr3_nt: TGTGCCAGTAGTATGTACGGGGGAAACACAGATACGCAGTATTTT

j_call: TRBJ1-1
clone_size: .
v_call: TRBV7-9
d_call: .
cdr3_aa: CASSFRAPDTEAFF
cdr3_nt: TGTGCCAGCAGCTTCAGGGCTCCGGACACTGAAGCTTTCTTT

j_call: TRBJ1-1
clone_size: .
v_call: TRBV29-1
d_call: .
cdr3_aa: CSVRARGYTEAFF
cdr3_nt: TGCAGCGTCCGTGCGAGGGGGTACACTGAAGCTTTCTTT

j_call: TRBJ1-1
clone_size: .
v_call: TRBV18
d_call: TRBD1
cdr3_aa: CASSPSQGAAFF
cdr3_nt: TGTGCCAGCTCACCTTCGCAGGGGGCGGCTTTCTTT

j_call: TRBJ1-5
clone_size: .
v_call: TRBV5-6
d_call: .
cdr3_aa: CASTLRGGEPQHF
cdr3_nt: TGTGCCAGCACCCTGCGGGGGGGTGAGCCCCAGCATTTT

j_call: TRBJ1-3
clone_size: .
v_call: TRBV15
d_call: .
cdr3_aa: CATSRAVASGNTIYF
cdr3_nt: TGTGCCACCAGCAGAGCAGTGGCCTCTGGAAACACCATATATTTT

j_call: TRBJ2-2
clone_size: few
v_call: TRBV24-1
d_call: TRBD1
cdr3_aa: CATSAGGQVGELFF
cdr3_nt: TGTGCCACCAGTGCAGGGGGACAGGTCGGGGAGCTGTTTTTT

j_call: TRBJ1-1
clone_size: .
v_call: TRBV6-5
d_call: TRBD1
cdr3_aa: CASSYAGGNTEAFF
cdr3_nt: TGTGCCAGCAGTTACGCAGGGGGGAACACTGAAGCTTTCTTT

j_call: TRBJ2-7
clone_size: .
v_call: TRBV24-1
d_call: .
cdr3_aa: CATSALGEQYF
cdr3_nt: TGTGCCACCAGTGCCCTCGGCGAGCAGTACTTC

j_call: TRBJ2-7
clone_size: .
v_call: TRBV7-6
d_call: TRBD2
cdr3_aa: CASSFSGGDREQYF
cdr3_nt: TGTGCCAGCAGCTTCAGCGGGGGGGATCGCGAGCAGTACTTC

j_call: TRBJ2-3
clone_size: .
v_call: TRBV9
d_call: .
cdr3_aa: CASSVVGGGYSTDTQYF
cdr3_nt: TGTGCCAGCAGCGTAGTTGGGGGCGGGTATTCCACAGATACGCAGTATTTT

j_call: TRBJ2-3
clone_size: .
v_call: TRBV7-8
d_call: TRBD2
cdr3_aa: CASSLDIGWTSGGSDTQYF
cdr3_nt: TGTGCCAGCAGCTTAGATATTGGTTGGACTAGCGGGGGATCAGATACGCAGTATTTT

j_call: TRBJ2-2
clone_size: .
v_call: TRBV2
d_call: TRBD1
cdr3_aa: CASSRTGPADTGELFF
cdr3_nt: TGTGCCAGCAGCAGGACAGGGCCGGCAGACACCGGGGAGCTGTTTTTT

j_call: TRBJ2-7
clone_size: .
v_call: TRBV7-6
d_call: TRBD2
cdr3_aa: CASSSGGGGSYEQYF
cdr3_nt: TGTGCCAGCAGCTCGGGAGGGGGGGGCTCCTACGAGCAGTACTTC

j_call: TRBJ1-4
clone_size: .
v_call: TRBV6-5
d_call: .
cdr3_aa: CASSPVRGNEKLFF
cdr3_nt: TGTGCCAGCTCGCCGGTCAGGGGAAATGAAAAACTGTTTTTT

j_call: TRBJ1-1
clone_size: .
v_call: TRBV7-3
d_call: .
cdr3_aa: CASSPAGVRRTEAFF
cdr3_nt: TGTGCCAGCTCTCCGGCAGGGGTACGTCGCACTGAAGCTTTCTTT

j_call: TRBJ1-1
clone_size: once
v_call: TRBV4-1
d_call: .
cdr3_aa: CASSQSRVLTEAFF
cdr3_nt: TGCGCCAGCAGCCAAAGTCGGGTCCTAACTGAAGCTTTCTTT

j_call: TRBJ2-3
clone_size: .
v_call: TRBV7-9
d_call: TRBD2
cdr3_aa: CASTSAAGGTDTQYF
cdr3_nt: TGTGCCAGCACCTCAGCCGCGGGGGGCACAGATACGCAGTATTTT

j_call: TRBJ1-1
clone_size: .
v_call: TRBV6-5
d_call: .
cdr3_aa: CASSYLLTGMNTEAFF
cdr3_nt: TGTGCCAGCAGTTACCTTCTAACAGGGATGAACACTGAAGCTTTCTTT

j_call: TRBJ1-1
clone_size: few
v_call: TRBV18
d_call: TRBD1
cdr3_aa: CASSPGQGLRNTEAFF
cdr3_nt: TGTGCCAGCTCACCTGGACAGGGGCTCCGGAACACTGAAGCTTTCTTT

j_call: TRBJ1-5
clone_size: .
v_call: TRBV28
d_call: .
cdr3_aa: CASSPWRGGVGQPQHF
cdr3_nt: TGTGCCAGCAGCCCCTGGAGGGGAGGGGTTGGGCAGCCCCAGCATTTT

j_call: TRBJ1-2
clone_size: once
v_call: TRBV5-6
d_call: .
cdr3_aa: CASSLSRNYGYTF
cdr3_nt: TGTGCCAGCAGCTTGTCGAGGAACTATGGCTACACCTTC

j_call: TRBJ1-5
clone_size: .
v_call: TRBV5-4
d_call: TRBD1
cdr3_aa: CASRPDRGEPQHF
cdr3_nt: TGTGCCAGCAGGCCGGACAGGGGGGAGCCCCAGCATTTT

j_call: TRBJ2-3
clone_size: .
v_call: TRBV5-1
d_call: .
cdr3_aa: CASSLLISSYSDTQYF
cdr3_nt: TGCGCCAGCAGCTTGTTGATCTCTAGTTACTCAGATACGCAGTATTTT

j_call: TRBJ1-1
clone_size: .
v_call: TRBV21-1
d_call: .
cdr3_aa: CASSIRLEENDTEAFF
cdr3_nt: TGTGCCAGCAGCATAAGGCTCGAGGAAAATGACACTGAAGCTTTCTTT

j_call: TRBJ1-3
clone_size: .
v_call: TRBV29-1
d_call: .
cdr3_aa: CSVDRRSGNTIYF
cdr3_nt: TGCAGCGTTGACAGAAGATCTGGAAACACCATATATTTT

j_call: TRBJ2-7
clone_size: .
v_call: TRBV5-4
d_call: TRBD2
cdr3_aa: CASSLDGGGRNEQYF
cdr3_nt: TGTGCCAGCAGCCTGGACGGGGGGGGGCGGAACGAGCAGTACTTC